What follows describes a single TCR beta chain. The entry originates in a study of blood T cell repertoires in COVID-19. Study information: The United States, Italy and Spain supplied acute and convalescent COVID-19 samples. Nucleic acid was either cDNA or gDNA, and it came from T cells, B-cell-depleted T cells, or PBMCs.

Original handling: Amplification of reference gene primers was used by the study to estimate nucleated cell counts. Produced via immunoSEQ multiplex PCR; TCRdb's table is partial and in-frame only. The V and J calls and clone size are taken from that table; D and trimming were inferred from the DNA. The sample consists of fewer than 250,000 clones, approximately 89% of them appearing once. This CDR3 spans 13 amino acids. Trimming shortened V by 0 bases and J by 6 bases, and 8 bases separated the two germline ends. Germline V CDR1 and CDR2: MNHNY, SVGAGI (reference sequence). The specimen was peripheral blood. This rearrangement joins TRBV6-6 to TRBJ1-2; TRBD1 is a possible D gene (5 bases). This TCR came from a woman between 40 and 55 years old with acute or convalescent COVID-19. Here the CDR3 reads CASSYSAGNGYTF. The CDR3 DNA is TGTGCCAGCAGTTACTCGGCAGGGAATGGCTACACCTTC.